This passage covers 6 T cell receptor beta chains from one sample sequenced in a study of blood T cell repertoires in COVID-19. TCRdb's table, derived via immunoSEQ multiplex PCR, lists solely in-frame clones and lacks some. The sample lists about 140,000 clones, 80% to 90% occurring once. The material sequenced was peripheral blood. These receptors came from a woman in her fifties or sixties with acute or convalescent COVID-19.

This chain links TRBV7-9 with TRBJ1-5; D might be TRBD1 (5 bases). The CDR3 runs to 15 residues. Trimming removed 7 bases at V and 7 bases at J, with 20 bases between. Germline values: CDR1 SEHNR, CDR2 FQNEAQ (reference sequence). The CDR3 reads CASTKARQGRQPQHF. The DNA of the CDR3 is TGTGCCAGCACCAAAGCACGGCAGGGTAGGCAGCCCCAGCATTTT.

The chain is built from TRBV5-1 and TRBJ2-1; tentative D call: TRBD2 (6 bases). With 2 bases removed from V and 9 bases from J, the gap between germline ends came to 21 bases. Per germline, CDR1 SGHRS and CDR2 YFSETQ. The CDR3 length is 16 residues. CDR3 nucleotide sequence: TGCGCCAGCAGCTTTCGACGGGCCACGGGGGTTGGTGAGCAGTTCTTC. Translation: CASSFRRATGVGEQFF.

This chain connects TRBV14 to TRBJ2-7, with D uncertain. CDR3 length: 14 residues. The germline gives CDR1 SGHDN, CDR2 FVKESK. Trimming removed 3 bases from V and 2 bases from J, with 11 bases in between. Here the CDR3 reads CASSQAITTYEQYF. The CDR3 coding sequence is TGTGCCAGCAGCCAGGCCATCACCACCTACGAGCAGTACTTC.

This rearrangement joins TRBV3-1 (or the pseudogene TRBV3-2) to TRBJ2-7, with D possibly matching TRBD2 (5 bases). Per the germline V gene, CDR1 is LGHDT and CDR2 is YNNKEL (reference sequence). The CDR3 is 15 residues long. With 1 base removed from V and 0 bases from J, the gap between germline ends came to 10 bases. CDR3 in DNA: TGTGCCAGCAGCCAAGTTTCGGGGTTCTCCTACGAGCAGTACTTC. Amino acids: CASSQVSGFSYEQYF.

The CDR3 DNA reads as TGTGCCACCAGCAGAGATTCAGGACAGGGGAGGACCACAGATACGCAGTATTTT. Its translation is CATSRDSGQGRTTDTQYF. The chain joins TRBV15 to TRBJ2-3; the match to TRBD1 covers 9 bases. Per the germline V gene, CDR1 is LNHNV and CDR2 is YYDKDF (reference sequence). This CDR3 comprises 18 residues. J lost 2 bases, V lost 0 bases, and 9 bases had no gene match.

The chain carries TRBV6-5 and TRBJ2-1; 9 positions agree with TRBD1. The V segment lost 4 bases and the J segment 7 bases; nucleotides outside the gene matches: 11. The CDR3 contains 16 residues. Per the germline V gene, CDR1 is MNHEY and CDR2 is SVGAGI. The DNA of the CDR3 is TGTGCCAGCAGTTTTTACGTGGGACAGGGCTGGAATGAGCAGTTCTTC. Protein sequence: CASSFYVGQGWNEQFF.